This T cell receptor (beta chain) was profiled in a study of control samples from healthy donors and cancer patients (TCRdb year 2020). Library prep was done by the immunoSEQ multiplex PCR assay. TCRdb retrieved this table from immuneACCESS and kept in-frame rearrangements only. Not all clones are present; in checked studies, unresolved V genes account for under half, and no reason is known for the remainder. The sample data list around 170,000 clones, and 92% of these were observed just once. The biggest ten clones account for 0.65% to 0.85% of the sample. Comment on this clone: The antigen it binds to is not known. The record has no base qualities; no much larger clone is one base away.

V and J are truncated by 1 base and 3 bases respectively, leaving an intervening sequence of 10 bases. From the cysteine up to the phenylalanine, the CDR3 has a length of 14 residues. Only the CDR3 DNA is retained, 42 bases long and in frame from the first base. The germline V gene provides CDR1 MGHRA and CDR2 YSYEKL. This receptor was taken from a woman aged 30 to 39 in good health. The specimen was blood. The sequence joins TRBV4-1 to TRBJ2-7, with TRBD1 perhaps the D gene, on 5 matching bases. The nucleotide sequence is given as TGCGCCAGCAGCCAAGCTTTCCAGGGCTACGAGCAGTACTTC. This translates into CASSQAFQGYEQYF.